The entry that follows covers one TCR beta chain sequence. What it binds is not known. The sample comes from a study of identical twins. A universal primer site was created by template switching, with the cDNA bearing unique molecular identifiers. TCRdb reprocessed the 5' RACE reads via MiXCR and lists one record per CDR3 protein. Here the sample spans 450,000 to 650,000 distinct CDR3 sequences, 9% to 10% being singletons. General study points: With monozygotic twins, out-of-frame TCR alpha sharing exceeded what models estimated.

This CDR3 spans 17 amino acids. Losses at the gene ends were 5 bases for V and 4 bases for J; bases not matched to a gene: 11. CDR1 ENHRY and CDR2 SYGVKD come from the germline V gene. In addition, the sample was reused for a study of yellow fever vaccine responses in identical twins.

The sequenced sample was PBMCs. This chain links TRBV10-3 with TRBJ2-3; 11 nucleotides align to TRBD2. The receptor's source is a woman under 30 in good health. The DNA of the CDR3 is TGTGCCATCAGTACCCTAGCGGGGGGCCCGCCGCCAGATACGCAGTATTTT. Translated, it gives CAISTLAGGPPPDTQYF.